This TCR beta chain originates from a study of identical twins. Study-wide results and caveats: Conclusions came from cross-sectional statistical analysis, not from following the same donors. Surplus twin overlap in beta out-of-frame sequences was less pronounced.

The CDR3 is 17 amino acids. Trimming cost V 0 bases and J 3 bases, with 18 bases left between them. Germline V gene data show CDR1 as LGHNA and CDR2 as YNFKEQ. This clonotype was picked up a small number of times. What it recognizes is unknown. TCRdb reprocessed the 5' RACE reads with MiXCR, giving one entry per CDR3 protein. The table has around 1.7 million distinct CDR3 sequences, around 29% seen once. The rearrangement links TRBV4-2 to TRBJ2-7; possible D gene TRBD2, 6 bases. Material: cord blood. The origin of this receptor is a newborn girl in good health. This CDR3 reads CASSQEGLVGGIYEQYF. The CDR3 coding sequence is TGTGCCAGCAGCCAAGAAGGGTTGGTGGGGGGAATCTACGAGCAGTACTTC.